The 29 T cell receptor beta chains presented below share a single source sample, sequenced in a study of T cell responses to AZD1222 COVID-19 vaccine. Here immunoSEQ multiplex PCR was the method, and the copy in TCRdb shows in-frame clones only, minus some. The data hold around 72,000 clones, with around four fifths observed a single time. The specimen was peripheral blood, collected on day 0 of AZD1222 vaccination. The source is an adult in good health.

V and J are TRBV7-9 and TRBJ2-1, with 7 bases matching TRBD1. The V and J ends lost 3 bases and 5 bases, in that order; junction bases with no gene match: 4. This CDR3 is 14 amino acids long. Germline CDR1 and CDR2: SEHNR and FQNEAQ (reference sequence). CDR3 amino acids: CASSFADRDNEQFF. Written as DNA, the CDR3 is TGTGCCAGCAGCTTCGCTGACAGGGACAATGAGCAGTTCTTC. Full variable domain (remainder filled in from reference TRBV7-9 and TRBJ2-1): DTGVSQNPRHKITKRGQNVTFRCDPISEHNRLYWYRQTLGQGPEFLTYFQNEAQLEKSRLLSDRFSAERPKGSFSTLEIQRTEQGDSAMYLCASSFADRDNEQFFGPGTRLTVL.

Here the CDR3 reads CASSLAGTSVADTQYF. CDR3 bases: TGCGCCAGCAGCTTGGCCGGGACTAGTGTTGCAGATACGCAGTATTTT. The rearrangement uses TRBV5-1 and TRBJ2-3; 8 bases match TRBD2. CDR3 size: 16 residues. Germline V lookup: CDR1 SGHRS, CDR2 YFSETQ. V was clipped by 0 bases and J by 4 bases; unmatched bases: 7. Combining the CDR3 with reference TRBV5-1 and TRBJ2-3 gives the whole variable domain KAGVTQTPRYLIKTRGQQVTLSCSPISGHRSVSWYQQTPGQGLQFLFEYFSETQRNKGNFPGRFSGRQFSNSRSEMNVSTLELGDSALYLCASSLAGTSVADTQYFGPGTRLTVL.

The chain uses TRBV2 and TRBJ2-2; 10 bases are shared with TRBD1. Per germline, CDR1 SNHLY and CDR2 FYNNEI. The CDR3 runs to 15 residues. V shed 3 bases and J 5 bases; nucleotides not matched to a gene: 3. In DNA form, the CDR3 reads TGTGCCAGCAGTGAGGGGACAGGGGTGACCGGGGAGCTGTTTTTT. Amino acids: CASSEGTGVTGELFF.

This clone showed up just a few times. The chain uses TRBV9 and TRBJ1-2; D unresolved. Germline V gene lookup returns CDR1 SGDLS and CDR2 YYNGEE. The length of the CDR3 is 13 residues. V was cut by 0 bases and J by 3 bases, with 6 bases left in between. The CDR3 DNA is TGTGCCAGCAGCGTAGAGAGGGACTATGGCTACACCTTC. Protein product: CASSVERDYGYTF. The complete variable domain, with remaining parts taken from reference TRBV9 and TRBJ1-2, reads DSGVTQTPKHLITATGQRVTLRCSPRSGDLSVYWYQQSLDQGLQFLIQYYNGEERAKGNILERFSAQQFPDLHSELNLSSLELGDSALYFCASSVERDYGYTFGSGTRLTVV.

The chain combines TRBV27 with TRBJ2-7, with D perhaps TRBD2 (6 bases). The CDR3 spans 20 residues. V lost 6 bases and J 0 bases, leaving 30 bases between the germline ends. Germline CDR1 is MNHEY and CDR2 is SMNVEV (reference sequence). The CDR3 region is CASSLLGGRLTGLFSYEQYF. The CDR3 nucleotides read TGTGCCAGCAGCCTCCTGGGGGGACGCCTAACTGGGCTTTTCTCCTACGAGCAGTACTTC.

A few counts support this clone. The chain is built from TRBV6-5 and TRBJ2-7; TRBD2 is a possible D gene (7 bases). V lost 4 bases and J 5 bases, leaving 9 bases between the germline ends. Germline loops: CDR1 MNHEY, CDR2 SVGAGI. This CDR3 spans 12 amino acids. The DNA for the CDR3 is TGTGCCAGCAGTTTGGGGGGGCACGAGCAGTACTTC. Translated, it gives CASSLGGHEQYF.

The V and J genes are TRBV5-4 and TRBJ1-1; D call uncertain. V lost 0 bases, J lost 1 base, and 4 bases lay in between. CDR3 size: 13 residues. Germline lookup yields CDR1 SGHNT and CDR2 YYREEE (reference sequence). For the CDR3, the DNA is TGTGCCAGCAGCTTGGGCGCGAACACTGAAGCTTTCTTT. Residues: CASSLGANTEAFF.

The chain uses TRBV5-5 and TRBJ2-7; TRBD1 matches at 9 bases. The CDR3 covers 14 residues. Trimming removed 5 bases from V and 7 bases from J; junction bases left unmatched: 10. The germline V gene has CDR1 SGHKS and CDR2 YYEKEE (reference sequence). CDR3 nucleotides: TGTGCCAGCAGTTTCGGGACAGGGTTGGGTGAGCAGTACTTC. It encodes CASSFGTGLGEQYF. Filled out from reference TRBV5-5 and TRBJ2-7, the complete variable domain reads DAGVTQSPTHLIKTRGQQVTLRCSPISGHKSVSWYQQVLGQGPQFIFQYYEKEERGRGNFPDRFSARQFPNYSSELNVNALLLGDSALYLCASSFGTGLGEQYFGPGTRLTVT.

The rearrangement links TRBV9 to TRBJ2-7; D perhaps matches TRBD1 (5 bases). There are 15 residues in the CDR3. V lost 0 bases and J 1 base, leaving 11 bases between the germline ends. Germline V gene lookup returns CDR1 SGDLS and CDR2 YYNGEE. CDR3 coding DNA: TGTGCCAGCAGCGTAGCTGCGACAGAGTCCTACGAGCAGTACTTC. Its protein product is CASSVAATESYEQYF.

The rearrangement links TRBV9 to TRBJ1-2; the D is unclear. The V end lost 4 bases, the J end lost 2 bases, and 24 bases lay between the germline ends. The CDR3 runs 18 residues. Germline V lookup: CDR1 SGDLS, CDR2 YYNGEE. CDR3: CASSTRFGDLMGNYGYTF. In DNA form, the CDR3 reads TGTGCCAGCAGCACCCGTTTTGGCGACCTCATGGGCAACTATGGCTACACCTTC.

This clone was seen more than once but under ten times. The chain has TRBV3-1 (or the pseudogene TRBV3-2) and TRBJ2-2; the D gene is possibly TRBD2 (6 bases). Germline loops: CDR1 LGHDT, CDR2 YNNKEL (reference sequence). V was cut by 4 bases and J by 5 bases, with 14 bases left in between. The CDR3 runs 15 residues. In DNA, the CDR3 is TGTGCCAGCAGCCTCACCGAACGGGGGACCGGGGAGCTGTTTTTT. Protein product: CASSLTERGTGELFF.

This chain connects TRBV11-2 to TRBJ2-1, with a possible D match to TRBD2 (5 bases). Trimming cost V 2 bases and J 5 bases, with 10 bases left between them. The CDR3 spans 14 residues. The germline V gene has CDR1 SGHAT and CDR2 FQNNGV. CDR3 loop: CASSLLGADNEQFF. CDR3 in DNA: TGTGCCAGCAGCTTACTGGGAGCGGACAATGAGCAGTTCTTC.

The chain's CDR3 is CASSDSTSGGADTQYF. CDR3 in DNA: TGTGCCAGCAGTGACTCGACTAGCGGGGGGGCAGATACGCAGTATTTT. This sequence joins TRBV6-4 and TRBJ2-3, with 14 bases that match TRBD2. Looked up from germline, CDR1 is MRHNA and CDR2 is SNTAGT. The CDR3 loop spans 16 amino acids. V lost 0 bases to trimming and J lost 4 bases; unmatched junction nucleotides: 0.

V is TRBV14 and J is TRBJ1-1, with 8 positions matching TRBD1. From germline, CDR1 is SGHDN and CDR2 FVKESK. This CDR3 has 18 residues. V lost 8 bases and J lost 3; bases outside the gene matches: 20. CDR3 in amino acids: CASSSRPWTGWRDTEAFF. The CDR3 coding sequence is TGTGCCAGCTCCTCCCGTCCTTGGACAGGGTGGAGGGACACTGAAGCTTTCTTT.

In DNA, the CDR3 is TGTGCCAGCAGCTTTTCCGGGGACGGAGCCTACGAGCAGTACTTC. Protein product: CASSFSGDGAYEQYF. The gene calls are TRBV7-9 and TRBJ2-7; D is possibly TRBD1 or TRBD2 (5 bases each). CDR1 is SEHNR and CDR2 is FQNEAQ in the germline V gene (reference sequence). The CDR3 is 15 residues long. V was trimmed by 3 bases and J by 2 bases, leaving 14 bases between them.

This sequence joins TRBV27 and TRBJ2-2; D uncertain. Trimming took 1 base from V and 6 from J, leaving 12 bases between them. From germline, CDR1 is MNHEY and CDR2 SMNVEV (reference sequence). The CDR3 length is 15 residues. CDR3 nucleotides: TGTGCCAGCAGTTTATTCTACTTCATTCCCGGGGAGCTGTTTTTT. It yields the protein CASSLFYFIPGELFF.

Here the CDR3 DNA reads TGTGCCAGTACCCGGGACCGGCGCATTTCACCCCTCCACTTT. Its translation: CASTRDRRISPLHF. The rearrangement uses TRBV19 and TRBJ1-6; tentative D call: TRBD1 (5 bases). Germline loops: CDR1 LNHDA, CDR2 SQIVND (reference sequence). This CDR3 has 14 residues. The V gene lost 7 bases and the J gene lost 9 bases, with 16 bases spanning the gap.

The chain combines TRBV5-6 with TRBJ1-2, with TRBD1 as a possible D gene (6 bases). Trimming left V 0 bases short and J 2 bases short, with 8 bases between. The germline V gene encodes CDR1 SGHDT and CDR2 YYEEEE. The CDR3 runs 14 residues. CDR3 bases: TGTGCCAGCAGCTTGGCCGGACAGAACTATGGCTACACCTTC. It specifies CASSLAGQNYGYTF.

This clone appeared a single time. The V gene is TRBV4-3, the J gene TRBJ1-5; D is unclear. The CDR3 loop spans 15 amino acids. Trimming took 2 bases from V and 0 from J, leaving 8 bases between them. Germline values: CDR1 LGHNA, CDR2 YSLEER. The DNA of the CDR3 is TGCGCCAGCAGCCAACAGAGTTATAGCAATCAGCCCCAGCATTTT. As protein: CASSQQSYSNQPQHF.

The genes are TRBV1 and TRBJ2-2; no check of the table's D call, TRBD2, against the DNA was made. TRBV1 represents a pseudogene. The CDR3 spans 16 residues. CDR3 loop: CTSSQPNGGARRELFF. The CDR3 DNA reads TGCACCAGCAGCCAACCTAACGGGGGGGCCCGCCGGGAGCTGTTTTTT.

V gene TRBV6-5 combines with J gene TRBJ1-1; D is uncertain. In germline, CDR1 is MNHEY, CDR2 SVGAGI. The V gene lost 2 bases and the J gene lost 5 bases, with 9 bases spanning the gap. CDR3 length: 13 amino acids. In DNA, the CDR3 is TGTGCCAGCAGTTACGGTCCGGGGACTGAAGCTTTCTTT. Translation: CASSYGPGTEAFF.

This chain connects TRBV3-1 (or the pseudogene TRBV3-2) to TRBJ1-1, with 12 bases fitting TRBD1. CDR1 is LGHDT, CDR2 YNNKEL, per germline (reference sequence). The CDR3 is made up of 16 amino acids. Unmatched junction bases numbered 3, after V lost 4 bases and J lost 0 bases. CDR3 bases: TGTGCCAGCAGCCCAAGGGACAGGGGGCTGAACACTGAAGCTTTCTTT. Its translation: CASSPRDRGLNTEAFF.

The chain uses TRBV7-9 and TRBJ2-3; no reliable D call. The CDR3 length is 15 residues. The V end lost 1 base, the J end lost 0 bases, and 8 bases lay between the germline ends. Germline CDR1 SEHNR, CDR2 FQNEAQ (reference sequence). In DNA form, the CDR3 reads TGTGCCAGCAGCTTAGGGGTGAAAAGCACAGATACGCAGTATTTT. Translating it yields CASSLGVKSTDTQYF.

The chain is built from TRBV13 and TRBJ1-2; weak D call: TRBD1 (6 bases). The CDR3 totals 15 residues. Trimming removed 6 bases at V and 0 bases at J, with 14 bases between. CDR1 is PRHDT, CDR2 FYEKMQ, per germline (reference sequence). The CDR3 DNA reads TGTGCCAGCAGACCTATGGGGGCGTCTAACTATGGCTACACCTTC. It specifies CASRPMGASNYGYTF.

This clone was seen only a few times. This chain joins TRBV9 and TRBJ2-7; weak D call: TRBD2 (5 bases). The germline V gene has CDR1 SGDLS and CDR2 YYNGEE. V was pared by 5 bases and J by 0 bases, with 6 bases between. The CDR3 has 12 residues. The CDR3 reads CASSSDSYEQYF. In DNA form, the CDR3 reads TGTGCCAGCAGTAGCGACTCCTACGAGCAGTACTTC.

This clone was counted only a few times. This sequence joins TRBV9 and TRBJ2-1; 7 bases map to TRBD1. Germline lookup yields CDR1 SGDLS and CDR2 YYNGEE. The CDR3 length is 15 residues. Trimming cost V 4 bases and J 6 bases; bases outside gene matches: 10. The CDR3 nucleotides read TGTGCCAGCAGCCCCCAGGGGGACCTCTTCAATGAGCAGTTCTTC. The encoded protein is CASSPQGDLFNEQFF.

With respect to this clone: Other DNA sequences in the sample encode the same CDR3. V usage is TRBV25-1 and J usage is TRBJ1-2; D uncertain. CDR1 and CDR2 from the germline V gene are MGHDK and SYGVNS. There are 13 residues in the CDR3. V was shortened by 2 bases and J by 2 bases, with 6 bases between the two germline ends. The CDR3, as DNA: TGTGCCAGCAGTGAAGGAGGGAACTATGGCTACACCTTC. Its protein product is CASSEGGNYGYTF.

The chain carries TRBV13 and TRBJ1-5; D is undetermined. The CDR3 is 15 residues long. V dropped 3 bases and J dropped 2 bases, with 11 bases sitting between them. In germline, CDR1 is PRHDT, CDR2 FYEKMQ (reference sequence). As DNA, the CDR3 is TGTGCCAGCAGCTTGTACAGTGAAGGCAATCAGCCCCAGCATTTT. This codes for CASSLYSEGNQPQHF.

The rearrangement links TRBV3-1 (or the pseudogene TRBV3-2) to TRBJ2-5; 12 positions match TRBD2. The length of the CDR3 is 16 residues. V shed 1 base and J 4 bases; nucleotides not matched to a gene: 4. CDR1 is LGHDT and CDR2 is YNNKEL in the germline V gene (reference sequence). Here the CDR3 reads CASSQGTSGVVETQYF. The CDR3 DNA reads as TGTGCCAGCAGCCAAGGGACTAGCGGGGTAGTAGAGACCCAGTACTTC.